These 7 T cell receptor beta chains share one sample of origin, sequenced in a study of memory CD4+ T cells and cytomegalovirus serostatus. Repertoires were generated with immunoSEQ multiplex PCR, while TCRdb's copy carries only in-frame clones and drops some. The sample includes 80,000 to 100,000 clones, over 70% seen only once; the top ten take about 3.6%. Single viable CD3+CD4+CD8-CD45RO+ cells were sorted as the memory CD4+ T cells. Input material: memory CD4+ T cells from blood. These receptor sequences come from an adult in good health and CMV-seropositive.

The genes are TRBV5-1 and TRBJ2-3; D perhaps matches TRBD2 (5 bases). This CDR3 region has 17 residues. The germline gives CDR1 SGHRS, CDR2 YFSETQ. V dropped 0 bases and J dropped 0 bases, with 14 bases sitting between them. The CDR3 is CASSLGTGSTSTDTQYF. Here the CDR3 DNA reads TGCGCCAGCAGCTTGGGGACTGGAAGTACTAGCACAGATACGCAGTATTTT.

This clone occurred a few times. The chain employs TRBV5-1 and TRBJ2-6, with TRBD1 as a possible D gene (6 bases). Per the germline V gene, CDR1 is SGHRS and CDR2 is YFSETQ. V lost 5 bases and J 0 bases, leaving 12 bases between the germline ends. The CDR3 length is 16 residues. CDR3 loop: CASSVTGASGANVLTF. The CDR3 nucleotides are TGCGCCAGCAGTGTGACAGGAGCCTCTGGGGCCAACGTCCTGACTTTC.

This clone occurred a few times. The chain joins TRBV11-3 to TRBJ2-1; no clear D. V lost 5 bases to trimming and J lost 8 bases, with 7 bases between them. Germline V gene data show CDR1 as SGHNT and CDR2 as YENEEA. The CDR3 extends over 11 amino acids. The CDR3 DNA sequence: TGTGCCAGCAGCCGAGACTATGAGCAGTTCTTC. It yields the protein CASSRDYEQFF. Full variable domain (missing parts from reference TRBV11-3 and TRBJ2-1): EAGVVQSPRYKIIEKKQPVAFWCNPISGHNTLYWYLQNLGQGPELLIRYENEEAVDDSQLPKDRFSAERLKGVDSTLKIQPAELGDSAVYLCASSRDYEQFFGPGTRLTVL.

This rearrangement joins TRBV6-5 to TRBJ2-3; TRBD2 matches 7 bases. The CDR3 consists of 14 residues. Germline CDR1 MNHEY, CDR2 SVGAGI. The V and J ends lost 6 bases and 2 bases, in that order; junction bases with no gene match: 5. The CDR3 loop reads CASSPSGNTDTQYF. The CDR3 bases are TGTGCCAGCAGCCCTAGCGGCAACACAGATACGCAGTATTTT.

V is TRBV7-2 and J is TRBJ1-2, with D perhaps TRBD1 (6 bases). Germline assignment: CDR1 SGHTA and CDR2 FQGNSA. V was pared by 1 base and J by 8 bases, with 11 bases between. This CDR3 region has 13 residues. The CDR3, as DNA: TGTGCCAGCAGCTTAGGGTCGGACAGAGGCTACACCTTC. This gives the protein CASSLGSDRGYTF.

The chain joins TRBV28 to TRBJ2-3; tentative D call: TRBD2 (5 bases). The CDR3 covers 15 residues. Germline V gives CDR1 MDHEN, CDR2 SYDVKM. V was trimmed by 5 bases and J by 1 base, leaving 13 bases between them. The CDR3 DNA reads TGTGCCAGCAGTCCCGGGGTAGCAGGCACAGATACGCAGTATTTT. Encoded protein: CASSPGVAGTDTQYF.

The rearrangement uses TRBV7-2 and TRBJ2-1, with 9 bases aligning to TRBD2. CDR3 length equals 15 residues. V gave up 5 bases and J gave up 4 bases; unmatched junction bases: 6. Germline V gene data show CDR1 as SGHTA and CDR2 as FQGNSA. CDR3 amino acids: CASSKGAGGYNEQFF. DNA for the CDR3: TGTGCCAGCAGCAAGGGGGCGGGAGGGTACAATGAGCAGTTCTTC.